This TCR beta chain comes out of a study of T cell repertoires in cytomegalovirus infection. Study-level information: As its CMV epitopes, the study selected recently identified HLA-C-restricted and well-studied HLA-B-restricted targets. CMV infection and matching HLA type were both indicated by public TCR beta signatures. General study findings and limits: The cumulative frequency of public TCR beta families identified carriers of CMV plus the relevant HLA.

Each CDR3 protein gets one entry after TCRdb re-called the reads with MiXCR. Of a few hundred thousand distinct CDR3 sequences in the sample, 40% were seen once. As regards this clonotype: Its antigen remains unknown.

The trim removed 5 bases at V and 4 bases at J, leaving 6 bases unmatched. CDR1 MNHEY and CDR2 SVGAGI come from the germline V gene. The CDR3 loop spans 14 amino acids. The sequence was obtained from a human donor in good health (CMV status not recorded). Some clones in this sample may be carry-over from other donors' samples. This specimen was cultured PBMCs, taken from culture after CMV antigen stimulation. V is TRBV6-5 and J is TRBJ2-3, with 7 bases matching TRBD2. The DNA for the CDR3 is TGTGCCAGCAGTCGGGACTACCCCCCAGATACGCAGTATTTT. Amino acid sequence: CASSRDYPPDTQYF.